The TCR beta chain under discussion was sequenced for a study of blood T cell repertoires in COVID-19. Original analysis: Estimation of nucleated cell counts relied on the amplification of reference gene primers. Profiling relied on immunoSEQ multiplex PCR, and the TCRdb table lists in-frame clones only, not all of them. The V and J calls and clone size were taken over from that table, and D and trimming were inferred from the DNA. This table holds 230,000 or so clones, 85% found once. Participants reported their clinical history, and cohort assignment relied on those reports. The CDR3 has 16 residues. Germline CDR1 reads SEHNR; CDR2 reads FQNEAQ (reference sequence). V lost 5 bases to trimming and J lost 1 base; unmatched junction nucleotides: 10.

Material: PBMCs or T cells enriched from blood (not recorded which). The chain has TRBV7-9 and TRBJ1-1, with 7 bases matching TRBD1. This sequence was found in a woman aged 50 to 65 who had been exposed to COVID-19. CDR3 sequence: CASSPMAGTANTEAFF. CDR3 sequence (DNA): TGTGCCAGCAGCCCTATGGCCGGGACAGCGAACACTGAAGCTTTCTTT.